The following is a T cell receptor beta chain sequence with its context. What this receptor recognizes is not known. Base qualities are missing; no much larger clone stands one base away. The data originate from a study of OX40 agonist ivuxolimab in advanced cancers. Broadly, across the study: Ivuxolimab was an agonistic, fully human IgG2 monoclonal antibody directed against OX40 (CD134), a costimulatory receptor. Among the approximately 50 dose-escalation patients, approximately 20 had hepatocellular carcinoma, 15 or so melanoma, 9 renal cell carcinoma and 9 head and neck cancer. Intravenous ivuxolimab was administered to patients every 2 weeks at six dose levels: 0.01, 0.1, 0.3, 1.5, 3 and 10 mg/kg. Peripheral TCRbeta sequencing aimed to test whether ivuxolimab altered TCR sequence diversity and caused clonal T-cell expansion. Prior anti-PD-1, anti-PD-L1 or anti-CTLA-4 therapy was permitted, and approximately 39% of dose-escalation patients had received checkpoint inhibitors. In the dose-escalation cohort, 75% to 85% of patients were male, and the mean age was 60 years with a range of about 20 to 80. The paper describes the monotherapy dose-escalation part (N ≈ 52 patients) of the phase I trial of ivuxolimab. Partial responses were achieved by three dose-escalation patients, of whom one had hepatocellular carcinoma and two had cutaneous melanoma. Results and caveats for the whole study, not just this receptor: At doses of 0.1 to 3.0 mg/kg, clonal expansion of both CD4+ and CD8+ blood T cells was observed from baseline to week 6. Antigen specificity was not determined for the clonally expanded peripheral T cells. In the 0.1-3.0 mg/kg groups, partial responders had among the lowest normalized peripheral clonal expansion, particularly in CD8+ T cells. After ivuxolimab, expanded clones were on average more numerous among CD8+ T cells than among CD4+ T cells. Low levels of normalized T-cell clonal expansion were also shown by some nonresponding patients.

V drops 0 bases and J drops 3 bases, leaving 7 bases in between. The CDR3 spans 13 residues, from the cysteine through the phenylalanine. The DNA shown is the 39-base CDR3, in frame from base 1. CDR1 and CDR2, per the germline V gene, are SGHRS and YFSETQ. Genomic DNA was extracted from sorted cells for sequencing of the TCRbeta CDR3 region. The immunoSEQ Assay was used to sequence the TCRbeta CDR3 regions. The immuneACCESS repertoire file appears here via TCRdb, limited to in-frame rearrangements. These files lack a portion of the clones; in checked studies, under half of the deficit traces to unresolved V genes, and the cause of the others is not known. Present in this sample are some 80,000 clones, 85% of which were seen just once. Together, the top ten hold about 2.3% of the sample. The trial excluded patients who had a history of autoimmune disease or were on systemic immunosuppression. Peripheral blood for TCR sequencing was drawn from every dose cohort at baseline, at cycle 4 day 1 and at cycle 7 day 1. The samples were taken from a phase I, first-in-human, multicenter, open-label dose-escalation trial of ivuxolimab. Adults with locally advanced or metastatic melanoma, renal cell carcinoma, hepatocellular carcinoma or head and neck squamous cell carcinoma were enrolled in the trial. CD4+ and CD8+ T cells were sorted separately from peripheral blood before TCR sequencing.

The sample in question was CD4+ or CD8+ T cells sorted from blood, obtained in a trial of the OX40 agonist ivuxolimab. Recombination connected TRBV5-1 to TRBJ2-7, with the D gene too uncertain to name. This receptor was taken from an adult with an advanced solid tumor such as melanoma, head and neck, liver or kidney cancer. The sequence in DNA is TGCGCCAGCAGCTTGGGTCTCGACTACGAGCAGTACTTC. This translates into CASSLGLDYEQYF.